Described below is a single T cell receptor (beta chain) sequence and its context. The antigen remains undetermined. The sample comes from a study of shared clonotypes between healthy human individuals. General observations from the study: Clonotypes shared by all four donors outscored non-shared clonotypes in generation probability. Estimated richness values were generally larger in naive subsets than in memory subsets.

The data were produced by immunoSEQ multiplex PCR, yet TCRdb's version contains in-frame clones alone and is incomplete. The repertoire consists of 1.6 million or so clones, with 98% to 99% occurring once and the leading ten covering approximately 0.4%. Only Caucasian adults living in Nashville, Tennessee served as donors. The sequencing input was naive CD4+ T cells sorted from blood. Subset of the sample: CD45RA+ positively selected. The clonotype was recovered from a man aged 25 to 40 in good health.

As DNA, the CDR3 is TGTGCCAGCCGTTTCATGCCTGAGCAGTTCTTC. Its translation is CASRFMPEQFF. The genes are TRBV2 and TRBJ2-1; D gene unclear. Germline CDR1 and CDR2: SNHLY and FYNNEI. The CDR3 has 11 amino acids. V was pared by 8 bases and J by 9 bases, with 11 bases between.